This passage covers 9 T cell receptor beta chains from one sample sequenced in a study of T cells expressing NK-cell markers. TCRdb reprocessed the 5' RACE reads and keeps a single row for each CDR3 protein, giving no DNA. Its table lists about 460,000 distinct CDR3 sequences. The sample taken for sequencing was blood T cells: a sorted CD56 or NKG2C T cell subset, CD4+ or CD8+ T cells, or bulk PBMC T cells (not recorded which). The receptors here all came from a woman aged 45 to 65 in good health.

This chain links TRBV11-3 with TRBJ2-1; the D gene TCRdb calls, TRBD2, cannot be checked with no DNA. Germline V gene sequence: CDR1 SGHNT, CDR2 YENEEA. This CDR3 contains 13 residues. The chain's CDR3 is CASSLDYTSEQFF.

V is TRBV5-1 and J is TRBJ1-1. Germline V gene sequence: CDR1 SGHRS, CDR2 YFSETQ. This CDR3 is 14 amino acids long. CDR3 loop: CASSVLSLNTEAFF.

The chain combines TRBV2 with TRBJ2-3; TCRdb returns TRBD2, unconfirmable since there is no DNA. The CDR3 runs to 14 residues. Germline-derived CDR1 and CDR2 are SNHLY and FYNNEI. CDR3: CASSLTSGRDTQYF.

J is TRBJ2-1 and V is TRBV29-1; with no DNA, the TCRdb D assignment of TRBD2 cannot be verified. Germline loops: CDR1 SQVTM, CDR2 ANQGSEA. CDR3 length equals 14 residues. CDR3 residues: CSVGSGSLWGEQFF.

The CDR3 loop reads CATSVGQGGTDTQYF. The chain is built from TRBV24-1 and TRBJ2-3; with no DNA, the TCRdb D assignment of TRBD1 cannot be verified. This CDR3 region has 15 residues. Looked up from germline, CDR1 is KGHDR and CDR2 is SFDVKD.

The J gene is TRBJ1-2, the V gene TRBV29-1; TCRdb's D gene call, TRBD1, goes unchecked for lack of DNA. The CDR3 is 14 amino acids. In germline, CDR1 is SQVTM, CDR2 ANQGSEA. The CDR3 sequence: CSVEEGQGFYGYTF.

CDR3 in amino acids: CAGDIGNTIYF. The gene calls are TRBV19 and TRBJ1-3; TCRdb reports TRBD1, a call that lacks DNA to check it against. Germline CDR1 is LNHDA and CDR2 is SQIVND (reference sequence). The CDR3 sequence is 11 residues long.

The chain is built from TRBV4-1 and TRBJ2-1; TCRdb indicates TRBD2, and absent DNA this call remains unverified. Looked up from germline, CDR1 is MGHRA and CDR2 is YSYEKL. The CDR3 length is 15 residues. The CDR3 spells CASSQVAGIPNEQFF.

The chain combines TRBV20-1 with TRBJ2-3; TCRdb names TRBD2, which stays unverified in the absence of DNA. CDR1 DFQATT and CDR2 SNEGSKA come from the germline V gene (reference sequence). This CDR3 has 17 residues. CDR3 region: CSASGLAGARSTDTQYF.